This entry is about one TCR beta chain. Its antigen remains unidentified. No qualities accompany the bases; no much larger clone lies one base away. The CDR3 runs 15 amino acids, cysteine and phenylalanine included. Left in the record is the CDR3 DNA by itself, 45 bases read in frame from the first base. Germline trimming: 3 bases from V, 4 bases from J; junction bases outside gene matches: 6. CDR1 LNHDA and CDR2 SQIVND were looked up in the germline V gene (reference sequence). The immunoSEQ Assay, a bias-controlled multiplex PCR, was used to amplify TCRbeta CDR3 regions from genomic DNA. As for the authors' bioinformatics: The number of nucleated cells in each sample was estimated by amplification of reference gene primers within the assay. To quantify the absolute abundance of each unique TCRbeta CDR3 rearrangement, sequence reads were collapsed and filtered. Productive Simpson clonality was computed per sample as the square root of Simpson's diversity index over productive rearrangements. Imported from immuneACCESS, the table was reduced by TCRdb to in-frame sequences with V and J called. These copies leave out some clones; in studies compared against another copy, an unresolved V gene accounts for under half, and the cause of the remainder is not known. V and J calls and clone size are given by that table; D and trimming were obtained from the DNA. Across this sample there are roughly 250,000 clones, with under 95% seen only once. The top ten clones comprise around 2% of the sample.

This entry comes from a study of blood T cell repertoires in COVID-19 (TCRdb year 2020). With regard to the full study: The collaborator samples originated in the United States, Italy and Spain and spanned the acute and convalescent phases of COVID-19. The prospective study material was composed of cDNA or gDNA derived from T cells, B-cell-depleted T cells, or PBMCs. Deeply sampled blood TCRbeta repertoires from subjects exposed to, actively infected with, or recovered from COVID-19 were included in the dataset. The repertoires were made available in a free public database intended to serve as a resource for research on the immune response to SARS-CoV-2. Samples came from the ongoing ImmuneRACE study (first 160 participants) plus 1,254 subjects from 6 global collaborators. The sample metadata nearly always contained a de-identified subject ID, COVID-19 status, age in years and sex. Where HLA class I and class II types were available, the types were taken from metadata supplied by the sample provider, not from assay-based typing.

Participants in the prospective study were aged about 18 to 95 years, lived in 20 to 30 United States geographic areas, and enrolled through a virtual design. Cohort assignment in the prospective study relied on participant-reported clinical history from a screening survey and a study questionnaire. Recovered participants in ImmuneRACE Cohort 3 were defined by two consecutive negative NP/OP PCR tests, clearance by a healthcare professional, or resolution of symptoms. Mobile phlebotomists in the prospective study collected whole blood, serum and a nasopharyngeal or oropharyngeal swab from every participant. Participants in the prospective study had the option to provide additional blood draws and questionnaires over an approximately two-month period. Before DNA extraction, blood samples from the prospective study were shipped at room temperature or frozen. What the authors observed across the whole study: The quantity of clinical and demographic metadata differed by source and by participant and was supplied without curation.

The sequencing input was PBMCs or T cells enriched from blood (not recorded which). Here the chain combines TRBV19 and TRBJ1-5; 7 middle bases align to TRBD1. This receptor was obtained from a woman aged 18-30 years who had recovered from COVID-19. The nucleotides read TGTGCCAGTAGTATTGTGGGACAGCCAAATCAGCCCCAGCATTTT. This encodes CASSIVGQPNQPQHF.